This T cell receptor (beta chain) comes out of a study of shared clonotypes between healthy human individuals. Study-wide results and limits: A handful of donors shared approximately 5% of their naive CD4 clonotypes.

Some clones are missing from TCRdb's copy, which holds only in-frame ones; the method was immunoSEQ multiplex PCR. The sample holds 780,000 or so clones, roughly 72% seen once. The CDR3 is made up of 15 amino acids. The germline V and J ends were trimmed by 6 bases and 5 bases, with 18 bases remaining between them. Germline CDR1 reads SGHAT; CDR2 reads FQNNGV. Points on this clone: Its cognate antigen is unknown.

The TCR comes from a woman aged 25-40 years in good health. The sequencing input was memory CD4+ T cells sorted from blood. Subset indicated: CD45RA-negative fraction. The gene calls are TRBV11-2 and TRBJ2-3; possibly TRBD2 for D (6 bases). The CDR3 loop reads CASRSPGGNVDTQYF. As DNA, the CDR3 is TGTGCCAGCAGATCGCCCGGCGGGAATGTAGATACGCAGTATTTT.